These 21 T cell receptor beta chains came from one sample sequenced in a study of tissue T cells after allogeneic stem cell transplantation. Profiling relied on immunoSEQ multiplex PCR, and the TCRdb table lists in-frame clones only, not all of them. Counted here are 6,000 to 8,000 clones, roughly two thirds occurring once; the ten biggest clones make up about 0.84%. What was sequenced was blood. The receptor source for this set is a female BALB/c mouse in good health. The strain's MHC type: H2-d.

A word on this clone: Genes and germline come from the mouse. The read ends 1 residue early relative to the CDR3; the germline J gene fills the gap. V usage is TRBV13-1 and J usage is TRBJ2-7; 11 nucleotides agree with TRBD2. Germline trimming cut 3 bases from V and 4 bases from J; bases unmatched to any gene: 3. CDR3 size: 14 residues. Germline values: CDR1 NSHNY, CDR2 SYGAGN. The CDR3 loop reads CASSVRDWGYEQYF. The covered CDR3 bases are TGTGCCAGCAGTGTCCGGGACTGGGGGTATGAACAGTAC.

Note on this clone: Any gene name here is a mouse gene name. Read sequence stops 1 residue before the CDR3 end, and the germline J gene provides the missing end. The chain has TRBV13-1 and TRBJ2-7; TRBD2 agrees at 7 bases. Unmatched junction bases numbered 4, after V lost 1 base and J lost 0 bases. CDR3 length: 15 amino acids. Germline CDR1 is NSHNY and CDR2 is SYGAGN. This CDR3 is CASSDSGGSSYEQYF. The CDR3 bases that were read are TGTGCCAGCAGTGATTCGGGGGGGAGCTCCTATGAACAGTAC.

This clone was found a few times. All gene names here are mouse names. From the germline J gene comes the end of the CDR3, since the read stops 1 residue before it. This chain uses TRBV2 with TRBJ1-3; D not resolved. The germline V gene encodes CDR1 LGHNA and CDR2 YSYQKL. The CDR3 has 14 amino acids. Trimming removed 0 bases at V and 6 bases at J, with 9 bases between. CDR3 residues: CASSQDEGKNTLYF. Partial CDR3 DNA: TGTGCCAGCAGCCAAGATGAAGGGAAAAATACGCTCTAT.

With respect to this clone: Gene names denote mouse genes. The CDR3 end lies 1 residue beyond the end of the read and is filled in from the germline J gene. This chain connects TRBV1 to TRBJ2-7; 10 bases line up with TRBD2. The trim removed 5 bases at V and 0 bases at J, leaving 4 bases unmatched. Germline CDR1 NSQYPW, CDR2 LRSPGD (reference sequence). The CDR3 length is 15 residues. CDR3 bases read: TGCACCTGCAGTTCCCGGACTGGGGGCTCCTATGAACAGTAC. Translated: CTCSSRTGGSYEQY. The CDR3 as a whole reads CTCSSRTGGSYEQYF. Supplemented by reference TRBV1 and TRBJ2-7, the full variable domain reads VTLLEQNPRWRLVPRGQAVNLRCILKNSQYPWMSWYQQDLQKQLQWLFTLRSPGDKEVKSLPGADYLATRVTDTELRLQVANMSQGRTLYCTCSSRTGGSYEQYFGPGTRLTVL.

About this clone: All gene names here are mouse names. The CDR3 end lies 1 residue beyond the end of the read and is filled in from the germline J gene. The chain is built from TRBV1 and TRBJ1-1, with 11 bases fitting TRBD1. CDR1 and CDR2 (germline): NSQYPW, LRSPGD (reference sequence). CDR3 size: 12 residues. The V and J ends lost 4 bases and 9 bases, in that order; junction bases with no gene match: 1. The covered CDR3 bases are TGCACCTGCAGTGGGGACAGGGGGAAAGTCTTC. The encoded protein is CTCSGDRGKVF. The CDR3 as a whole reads CTCSGDRGKVFF.

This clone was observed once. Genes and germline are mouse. The CDR3 region is CASSLSGANSDYTF. The CDR3 bases that were read are TGTGCCAGCAGCCTAAGTGGGGCAAACTCCGACTACACC. The chain has TRBV2 and TRBJ1-2, with D hard to call. The read is 1 residue too short to cover the CDR3 end, so that end is filled in from the germline J gene. The CDR3 has 14 amino acids. The V end lost 4 bases, the J end lost 0 bases, and 9 bases lay between the germline ends. Germline-derived CDR1 and CDR2 are LGHNA and YSYQKL.

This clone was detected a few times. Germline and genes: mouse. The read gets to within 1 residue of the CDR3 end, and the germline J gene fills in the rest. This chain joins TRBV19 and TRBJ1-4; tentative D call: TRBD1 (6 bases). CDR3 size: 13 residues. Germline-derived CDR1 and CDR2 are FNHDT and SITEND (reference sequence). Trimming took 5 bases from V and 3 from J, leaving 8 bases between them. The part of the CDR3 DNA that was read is TGTGCCAGCAGACAGGGAACCAACGAAAGATTATTT. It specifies CASRQGTNERLF. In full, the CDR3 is CASRQGTNERLFF. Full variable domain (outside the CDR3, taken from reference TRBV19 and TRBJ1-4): GGIITQTPKFLIGQEGQKLTLKCQQNFNHDTMYWYRQDSGKGLRLIYYSITENDLQKGDLSEGYDASREKKSSFSLTVTSAQKNEMAVFLCASRQGTNERLFFGHGTKLSVL.

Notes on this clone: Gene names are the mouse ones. CDR3 DNA, as far as it was read: TGTGCCAGCAGCTCCGGGACAGGGACAGAAACGCTGTAT. Translation gives CASSSGTGTETLY. The full CDR3 sequence reads CASSSGTGTETLYF. This chain uses TRBV14 with TRBJ2-3; the match to TRBD1 covers 9 bases. The read ends 1 residue before the CDR3 terminus; that terminus is restored from the germline J gene. Germline assignment: CDR1 SGHDT and CDR2 FRDEAV. CDR3 length: 14 residues. Trimming cost V 5 bases and J 4 bases; bases outside gene matches: 5.

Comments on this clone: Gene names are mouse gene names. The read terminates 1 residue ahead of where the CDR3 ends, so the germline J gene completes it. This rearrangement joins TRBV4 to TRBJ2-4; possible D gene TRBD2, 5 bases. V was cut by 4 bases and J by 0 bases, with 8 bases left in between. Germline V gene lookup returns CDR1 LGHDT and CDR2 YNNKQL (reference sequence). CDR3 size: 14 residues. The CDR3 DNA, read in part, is TGTGCCAGCAGCTTTACTGGTAGTCAAAACACCTTGTAC. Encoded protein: CASSFTGSQNTLY. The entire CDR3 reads CASSFTGSQNTLYF.

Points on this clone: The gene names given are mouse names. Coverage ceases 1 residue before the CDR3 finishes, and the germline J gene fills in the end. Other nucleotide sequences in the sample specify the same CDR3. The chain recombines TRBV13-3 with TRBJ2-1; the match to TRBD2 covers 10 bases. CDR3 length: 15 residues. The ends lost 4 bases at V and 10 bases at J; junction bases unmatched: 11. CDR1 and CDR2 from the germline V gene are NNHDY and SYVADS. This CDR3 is CASSSPGGAGAEQFF. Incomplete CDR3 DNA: TGTGCCAGCAGTTCTCCTGGGGGGGCGGGGGCGGAGCAGTTC.

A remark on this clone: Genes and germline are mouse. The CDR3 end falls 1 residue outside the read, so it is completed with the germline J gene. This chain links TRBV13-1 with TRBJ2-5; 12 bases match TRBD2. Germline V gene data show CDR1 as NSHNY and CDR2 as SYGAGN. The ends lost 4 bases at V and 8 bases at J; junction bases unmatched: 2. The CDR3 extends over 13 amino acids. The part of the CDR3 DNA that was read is TGTGCCAGCAGTCGGGACTGGGGGGCCACCCAGTAC. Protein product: CASSRDWGATQY. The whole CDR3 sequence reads CASSRDWGATQYF.

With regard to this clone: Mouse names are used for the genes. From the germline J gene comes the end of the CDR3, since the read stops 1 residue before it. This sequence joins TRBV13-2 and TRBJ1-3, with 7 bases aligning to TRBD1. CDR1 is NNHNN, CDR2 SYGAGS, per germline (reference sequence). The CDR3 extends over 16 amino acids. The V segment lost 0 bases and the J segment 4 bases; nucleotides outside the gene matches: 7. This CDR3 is CASGDAEGARGNTLYF. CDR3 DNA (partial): TGTGCCAGCGGTGATGCAGAGGGGGCGCGAGGAAATACGCTCTAT.

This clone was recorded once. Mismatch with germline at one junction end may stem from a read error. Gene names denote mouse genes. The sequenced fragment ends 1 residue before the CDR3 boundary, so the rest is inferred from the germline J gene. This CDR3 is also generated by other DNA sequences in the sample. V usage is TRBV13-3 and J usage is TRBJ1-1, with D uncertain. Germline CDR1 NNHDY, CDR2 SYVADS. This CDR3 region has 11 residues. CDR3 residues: CASSENTEVFF. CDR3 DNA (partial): TGTGCCAGCAGTGAAAACACAGAGGTCTTC.

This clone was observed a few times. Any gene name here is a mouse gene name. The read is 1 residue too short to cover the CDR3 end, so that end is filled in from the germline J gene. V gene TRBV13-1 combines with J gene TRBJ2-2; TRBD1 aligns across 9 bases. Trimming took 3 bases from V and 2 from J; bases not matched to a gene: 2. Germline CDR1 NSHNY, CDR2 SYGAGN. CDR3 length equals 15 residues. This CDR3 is CASSVGTGNTGQLYF. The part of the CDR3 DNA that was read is TGTGCCAGCAGTGTCGGGACAGGGAACACCGGGCAGCTCTAC.

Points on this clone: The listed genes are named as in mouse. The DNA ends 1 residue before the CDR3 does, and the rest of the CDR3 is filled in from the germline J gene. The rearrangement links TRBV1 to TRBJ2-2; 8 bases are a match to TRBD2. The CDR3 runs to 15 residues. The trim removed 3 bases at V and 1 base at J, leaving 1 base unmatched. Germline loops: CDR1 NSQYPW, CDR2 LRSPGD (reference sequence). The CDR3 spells CTCSAWGGNTGQLYF. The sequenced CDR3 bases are TGCACCTGCAGTGCTTGGGGGGGAAACACCGGGCAGCTCTAC.

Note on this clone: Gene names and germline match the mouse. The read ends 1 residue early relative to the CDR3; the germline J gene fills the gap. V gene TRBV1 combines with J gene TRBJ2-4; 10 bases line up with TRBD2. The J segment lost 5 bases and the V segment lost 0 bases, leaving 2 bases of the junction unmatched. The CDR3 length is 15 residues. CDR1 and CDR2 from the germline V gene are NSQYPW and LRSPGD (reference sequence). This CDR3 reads CTCSAEGLGVNTLYF. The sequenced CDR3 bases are TGCACCTGCAGTGCAGAAGGACTGGGGGTAAACACCTTGTAC. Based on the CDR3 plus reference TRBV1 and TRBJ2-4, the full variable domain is VTLLEQNPRWRLVPRGQAVNLRCILKNSQYPWMSWYQQDLQKQLQWLFTLRSPGDKEVKSLPGADYLATRVTDTELRLQVANMSQGRTLYCTCSAEGLGVNTLYFGAGTRLSVL.

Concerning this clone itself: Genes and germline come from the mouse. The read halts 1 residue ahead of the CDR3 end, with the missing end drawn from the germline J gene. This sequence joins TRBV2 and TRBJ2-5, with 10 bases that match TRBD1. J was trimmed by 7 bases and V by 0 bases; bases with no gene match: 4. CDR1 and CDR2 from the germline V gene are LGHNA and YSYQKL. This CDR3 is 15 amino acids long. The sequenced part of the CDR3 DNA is TGTGCCAGCAGCCAAGATGGGACAGGGGTTCACACCCAGTAC. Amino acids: CASSQDGTGVHTQY. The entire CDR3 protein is CASSQDGTGVHTQYF.

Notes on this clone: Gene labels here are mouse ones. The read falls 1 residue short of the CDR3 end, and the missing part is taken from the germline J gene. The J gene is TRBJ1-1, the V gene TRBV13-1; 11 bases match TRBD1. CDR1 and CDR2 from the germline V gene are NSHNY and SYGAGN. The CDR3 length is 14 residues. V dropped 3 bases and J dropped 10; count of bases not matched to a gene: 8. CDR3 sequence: CASSGRDRGRVVFF. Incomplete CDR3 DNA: TGTGCCAGCAGTGGCCGGGACAGGGGGAGAGTAGTCTTC.

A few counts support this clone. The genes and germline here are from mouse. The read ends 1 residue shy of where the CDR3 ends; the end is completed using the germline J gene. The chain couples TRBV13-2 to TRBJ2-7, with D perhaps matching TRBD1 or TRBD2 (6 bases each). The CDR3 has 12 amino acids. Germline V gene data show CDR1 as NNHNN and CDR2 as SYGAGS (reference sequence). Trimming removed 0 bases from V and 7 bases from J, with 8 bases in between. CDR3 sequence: CASGDGGREQYF. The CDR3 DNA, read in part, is TGTGCCAGCGGTGATGGGGGGCGGGAACAGTAC.

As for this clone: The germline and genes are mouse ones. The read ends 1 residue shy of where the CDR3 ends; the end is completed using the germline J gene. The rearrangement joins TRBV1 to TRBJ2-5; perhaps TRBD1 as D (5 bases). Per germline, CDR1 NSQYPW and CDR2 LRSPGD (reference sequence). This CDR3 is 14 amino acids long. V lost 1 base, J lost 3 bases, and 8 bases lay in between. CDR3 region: CTCSAAREQDTQYF. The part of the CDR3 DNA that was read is TGCACCTGCAGTGCAGCCAGGGAGCAAGACACCCAGTAC.

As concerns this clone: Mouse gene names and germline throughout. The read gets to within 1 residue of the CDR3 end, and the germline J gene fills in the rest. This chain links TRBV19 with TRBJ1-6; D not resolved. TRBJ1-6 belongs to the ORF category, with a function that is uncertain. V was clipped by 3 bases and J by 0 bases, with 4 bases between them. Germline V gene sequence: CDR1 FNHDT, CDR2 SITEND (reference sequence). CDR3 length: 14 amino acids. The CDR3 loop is CASSTHSYNSPLYF. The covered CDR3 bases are TGTGCCAGCAGTACCCATTCCTATAATTCGCCCCTCTAC.